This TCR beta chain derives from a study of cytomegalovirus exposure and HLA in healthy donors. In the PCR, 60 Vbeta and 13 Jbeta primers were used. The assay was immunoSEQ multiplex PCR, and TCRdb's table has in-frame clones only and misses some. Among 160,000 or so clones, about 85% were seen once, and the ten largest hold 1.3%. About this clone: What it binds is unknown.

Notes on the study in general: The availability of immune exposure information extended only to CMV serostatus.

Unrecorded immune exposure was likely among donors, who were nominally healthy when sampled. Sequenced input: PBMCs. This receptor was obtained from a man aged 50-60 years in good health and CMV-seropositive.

The CDR3 loop reads CASTLWASGSNEQFF. The CDR3 region has the DNA TGTGCCAGCACCCTGTGGGCTAGCGGGAGCAATGAGCAGTTCTTC. V is TRBV6-6 and J is TRBJ2-1; TRBD2 matches 10 bases. V was clipped by 7 bases and J by 6 bases; unmatched bases: 9. This CDR3 has 15 residues. CDR1 MNHNY and CDR2 SVGAGI come from the germline V gene (reference sequence).